This TCR beta chain came from a study of blood T cell repertoires in COVID-19. On the study more broadly: From the United States, Italy and Spain came samples of acute and convalescent COVID-19.

Original processing methods: Estimation of nucleated cell counts relied on the amplification of reference gene primers. Sequencing was performed with immunoSEQ multiplex PCR; in TCRdb, only in-frame clones are kept and a portion is missing. V and J calls plus clone size are reproduced from that table; the DNA served to infer D and trimming. This sample has under 450,000 clones, with about four fifths found just once. With 0 bases clipped from V and 7 bases from J, the junction kept 8 bases outside the gene matches. The CDR3 is 16 amino acids. Germline V gene sequence: CDR1 SGHTA, CDR2 FQGNSA. The sequenced sample consisted of peripheral blood. The chain couples TRBV7-2 to TRBJ1-2, with TRBD1 identical over 10 bases. The TCR sequence derives from a human donor with acute or convalescent COVID-19. The donor label of this sample is uncertain. For the CDR3, the DNA is TGTGCCAGCAGCTTAGCGCTGACAGGGGGCGCGGTTGGCTACACCTTC. Translated: CASSLALTGGAVGYTF.